The clone carrying this T cell receptor beta chain was observed a single time. These data originate in a study of cytomegalovirus exposure and HLA in healthy donors. The CDR3 is 12 amino acids. Germline V gene data show CDR1 as MNHEY and CDR2 as SVGAGI. V trimming: 8 bases; J trimming: 7 bases; junction bases outside the gene matches: 4. Some clones are missing from TCRdb's copy, which holds only in-frame ones; the method was immunoSEQ multiplex PCR. The sample yields 150,000 to 200,000 clones, roughly 89% seen once. The chain carries TRBV6-5 and TRBJ2-1, with 8 bases aligning to TRBD1. The sequencing input was PBMCs. The clonotype comes from a woman in her 30s in good health and CMV-seronegative. The CDR3 spells CASSGQVNEQFF. In DNA form, the CDR3 reads TGTGCCAGCTCGGGACAGGTAAATGAGCAGTTCTTC.